The clone carrying this T cell receptor (beta chain) has a single count. As yet, its antigen is unknown. This entry comes from a study of T-cell memory formation after mild COVID-19. Looking at the study overall: Among the donors, TCR clusters were largely specific to each donor. Study findings and constraints: A balance of CD4 and CD8 characterized clones contracting day 15 to 85, whereas later expanders leaned CD4+. Contracting CD4+ clones were located mainly in CM and EM, and CD8+ clones in EMRA.

The V gene's germline CDR1 is KGHDR and CDR2 SFDVKD. V was shortened by 7 bases and J by 5 bases, with 13 bases between the two germline ends. CDR3 length: 13 amino acids. A single record per CDR3 protein comes from TCRdb applying MiXCR to the 5' RACE reads. This sample yields around 470,000 distinct CDR3 sequences, of which approximately 20% are seen a single time; approximately 8.4% belongs to the top ten. This receptor was obtained from an adult woman who had mild COVID-19 (a few samples of this study predate the infection). Cell type and time point are not known. Sequencing was carried out using PBMCs or a T cell subset sorted from them (not recorded which). The chain uses TRBV24-1 and TRBJ1-1; D is perhaps TRBD1 (5 bases). The CDR3 sequence: CATRIGAGTEAFF. In DNA, the CDR3 is TGTGCCACCAGGATCGGGGCTGGGACTGAAGCTTTCTTT.